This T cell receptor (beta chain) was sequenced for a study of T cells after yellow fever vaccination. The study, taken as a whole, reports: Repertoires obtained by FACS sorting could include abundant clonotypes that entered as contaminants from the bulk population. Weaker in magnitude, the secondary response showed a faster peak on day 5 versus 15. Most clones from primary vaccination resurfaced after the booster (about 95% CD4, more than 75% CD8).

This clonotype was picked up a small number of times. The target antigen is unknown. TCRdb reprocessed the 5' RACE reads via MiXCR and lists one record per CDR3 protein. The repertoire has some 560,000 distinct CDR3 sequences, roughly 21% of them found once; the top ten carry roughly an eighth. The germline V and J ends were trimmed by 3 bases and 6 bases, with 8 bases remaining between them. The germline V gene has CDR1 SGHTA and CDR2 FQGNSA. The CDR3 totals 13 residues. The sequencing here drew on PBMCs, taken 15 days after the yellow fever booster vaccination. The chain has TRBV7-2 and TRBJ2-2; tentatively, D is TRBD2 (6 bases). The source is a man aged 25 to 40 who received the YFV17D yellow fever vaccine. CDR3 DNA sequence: TGTGCCAGCAGCTTCAGACTAGCCGGGGAGCTGTTTTTT. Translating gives CASSFRLAGELFF.